This TCR beta chain was sequenced during a study of blood T cells in healthy people across ages. Together with a sample-barcoded 5' primer, a J-beta primer mix was included in a second PCR lasting about 7 to 12 cycles. TCRdb reprocessed the 5' RACE reads via MiXCR and lists one record per CDR3 protein. The sample includes more than 800,000 distinct CDR3 sequences, over 35% of them seen just once. This CDR3 is built from 17 residues. Per germline, CDR1 MGHRA and CDR2 YSYEKL. Caucasian individuals from Russia who were healthy and aged about 6 to 90 acted as donors. Sequencing was done on a sample of blood. The clonotype was recovered from an older woman in good health. This sequence joins TRBV4-1 and TRBJ2-4; tentatively, D is TRBD1 or TRBD2 (5 bases each). The tail of the sequence fits TRBJ2-7 better, so the J call may be wrong. The DNA for the CDR3 is TGCGCCAGCAGCACCCTGACGTCTGGGACCAAAACCTACGAGCAGTACTTC. Its protein is CASSTLTSGTKTYEQYF.